These 6 T cell receptor beta chains were sequenced from one sample in a study of T cells after yellow fever vaccination. TCRdb used MiXCR to reprocess the 5' RACE reads, holding one entry per CDR3 protein. The profile shows fewer than 650,000 distinct CDR3 sequences, roughly a fifth of them singletons. The sample in question was PBMCs, obtained roughly 20 days after the first yellow fever vaccination. These receptors were collected from a young man who received the YFV17D yellow fever vaccine.

This clonotype was seen a handful of times. The chain joins TRBV28 to TRBJ2-7; a weak D match, TRBD1 (6 bases). Germline V lookup: CDR1 MDHEN, CDR2 SYDVKM. The CDR3 is made up of 15 amino acids. Between the trimmed V and J ends, which lost 4 bases and 0 bases, there was a span of 13 bases. The CDR3 DNA reads TGTGCCAGCAGTTCGGGACACACGAGCTCCTACGAGCAGTACGTC. Protein product: CASSSGHTSSYEQYV.

The chain recombines TRBV4-2 with TRBJ2-1; 10 bases map to TRBD2. Germline trimming cut 1 base from V and 6 bases from J; bases unmatched to any gene: 0. This CDR3 is 14 amino acids long. The V gene's germline CDR1 is LGHNA and CDR2 YNFKEQ. CDR3 sequence reads: CASSQASGGNEQFF. The CDR3 region has the DNA TGTGCCAGCAGCCAAGCTAGCGGGGGCAATGAGCAGTTCTTC.

The rearrangement uses TRBV20-1 and TRBJ2-7; the D call may be TRBD1 or TRBD2 (5 bases each). CDR1 is DFQATT and CDR2 is SNEGSKA in the germline V gene (reference sequence). The CDR3 contains 13 residues. The ends were cut back, 3 bases at V and 6 bases at J, with 15 bases in the middle. The DNA for the CDR3 is TGCAGTGCTAGTCTTGGGGGTTTGGGCGAGCAGTACTTC. Encoded protein: CSASLGGLGEQYF.

The CDR3 protein is CASSQDRQGGSDTQYF. CDR3 nucleotides: TGCGCCAGCAGCCAAGATCGGCAGGGGGGTTCCGATACGCAGTATTTT. V is TRBV4-3 and J is TRBJ2-3; D may be TRBD1 (7 bases). The germline V gene has CDR1 LGHNA and CDR2 YSLEER. The CDR3 extends over 16 amino acids. Trimming removed 0 bases from V and 6 bases from J, with 16 bases in between.

This clonotype was seen repeatedly, ten times or more. This chain links TRBV5-6 with TRBJ1-2; no reliable D call. The V and J ends lost 2 bases and 1 base respectively, with 3 bases between them. This CDR3 is built from 12 residues. Germline loops: CDR1 SGHDT, CDR2 YYEEEE. The CDR3 nucleotides read TGTGCCAGCAGCTTAAGTAACTATGGCTACACCTTC. Amino acid sequence: CASSLSNYGYTF.

This clonotype was counted a few times. The V and J genes are TRBV6-5 and TRBJ1-5; D call uncertain. The V end lost 0 bases, the J end lost 3 bases, and 9 bases lay between the germline ends. The CDR3 is 15 residues long. Germline loops: CDR1 MNHEY, CDR2 SVGAGI. CDR3 amino acids: CASSYSVAHNQPQHF. The CDR3 region has the DNA TGTGCCAGCAGTTACTCGGTGGCACACAATCAGCCCCAGCATTTT.